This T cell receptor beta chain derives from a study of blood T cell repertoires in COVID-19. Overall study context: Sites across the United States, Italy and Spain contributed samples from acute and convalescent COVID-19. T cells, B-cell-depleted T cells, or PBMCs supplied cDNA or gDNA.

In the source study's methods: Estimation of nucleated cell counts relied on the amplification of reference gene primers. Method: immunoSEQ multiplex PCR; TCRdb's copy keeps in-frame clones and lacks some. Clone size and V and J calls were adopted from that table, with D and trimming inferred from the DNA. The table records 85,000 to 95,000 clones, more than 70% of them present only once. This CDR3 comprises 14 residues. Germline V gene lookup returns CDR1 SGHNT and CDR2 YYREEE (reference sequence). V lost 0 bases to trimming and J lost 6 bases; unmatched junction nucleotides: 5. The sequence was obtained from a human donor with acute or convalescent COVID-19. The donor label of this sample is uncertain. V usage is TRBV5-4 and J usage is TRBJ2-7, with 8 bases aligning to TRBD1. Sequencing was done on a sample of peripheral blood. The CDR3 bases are TGTGCCAGCAGCTTGGACGTCGACAGGGGCGAGCAGTACTTC. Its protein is CASSLDVDRGEQYF.